The rows below give T cell receptor beta chains drawn from one sample of a study of molecular identifiers for immune sequencing clone quantification. MiXCR was run by TCRdb on the PCR reads, yielding one entry per CDR3 protein. In the table there are around 300,000 distinct CDR3 sequences, roughly 24% of which are singletons. Sequencing was carried out using naive CD8+ T cells from blood, with Jurkat cell RNA spiked in. The receptors shown here come from a human donor in good health. Some libraries in this study had Jurkat cell RNA spiked in. Both conserved end residues are part of each CDR3. Each record gives: J gene, CDR3 length, V gene, CDR3 protein.

TRBJ1-2 | 16 | TRBV7-9 | CASSSYVGFSDYGYTF
TRBJ1-2 | 13 | TRBV7-8 | CASSFGTGYGYTF
TRBJ1-5 | 14 | TRBV4-1 | CARRLGRGAGPQHF
TRBJ2-3 | 13 | TRBV6-4 | CASSDASRGTQYF
TRBJ1-1 | 15 | TRBV18 | CASSPWPGQLNEAFF
TRBJ2-4 | 15 | TRBV20-1 | CSARDRGRAKNIQHF
TRBJ2-3 | 16 | TRBV28 | CASSLRTSGSTDTQYF
TRBJ1-1 | 15 | TRBV29-1 | CSVLGQGRGVPEAFF
TRBJ2-2 | 16 | TRBV24-1 | CATGRLRDKNTGELFF
TRBJ2-2 | 13 | TRBV7-9 | CASSAVVSGELFF
TRBJ2-3 | 16 | TRBV29-1 | CSVETPSGGATDTQYF
TRBJ1-2 | 13 | TRBV29-1 | CSVEDPARYGYTF
TRBJ2-1 | 15 | TRBV7-2 | CASSPSQSSYNEQFF
TRBJ2-5 | 15 | TRBV5-1 | CASSLALGNAETQYF
TRBJ2-4 | 15 | TRBV7-9 | CASSSPSGAKNIQYF
TRBJ2-5 | 11 | TRBV28 | CAGSLSLLRCF
TRBJ2-7 | 19 | TRBV20-1 | CSAKSGVGLTSYYSYEQYF
TRBJ2-3 | 14 | TRBV11-2 | CASSLDASPDTQYF
TRBJ2-7 | 13 | TRBV29-1 | CSVEWGLGNEQYF
TRBJ2-2 | 17 | TRBV10-3 | CAISDRTGGFDTGELFF
TRBJ1-4 | 17 | TRBV7-9 | CASSSERGQPDNEKLFF
TRBJ2-1 | 12 | TRBV12-3/TRBV12-4 | CASSLDGNEQFF
TRBJ2-3 | 12 | TRBV30 | CAWTGGADTQYF
TRBJ2-5 | 14 | TRBV19 | CASSPLGIVETQYF
TRBJ2-1 | 13 | TRBV4-3 | CASSQQQGNEQFF
TRBJ2-7 | 13 | TRBV11-2 | CASSFGPNYEQYF
TRBJ1-4 | 17 | TRBV4-3 | CASSQKPGGIMGEKLFF
TRBJ2-1 | 14 | TRBV6-5 | CANSYSKGFYEQFF
TRBJ2-1 | 16 | TRBV6-5 | CASSYTGLAAYNEQFF
TRBJ1-5 | 15 | TRBV12-3/TRBV12-4 | CASSFTPLGNQPQHF
TRBJ2-7 | 15 | TRBV5-4 | CASSRALAGDYEQYF
TRBJ2-3 | 16 | TRBV11-2 | CASSPPRAGGTDTQYF
TRBJ2-7 | 17 | TRBV28 | CASSSKYWTSGSYEQYF
TRBJ1-3 | 13 | TRBV20-1 | CSASSLSGNTIYF
TRBJ2-5 | 17 | TRBV7-6 | CASSLAGVPRYQETQYF
TRBJ2-6 | 13 | TRBV6-5 | CASSYSGVNVLTF
TRBJ1-1 | 13 | TRBV2 | CASRGQGSPEAFF
TRBJ2-2 | 16 | TRBV20-1 | CSASVFRGREGGELFF
TRBJ1-1 | 14 | TRBV27 | CASRKNTGFTEAFF
TRBJ2-7 | 15 | TRBV7-9 | CASSSTSGGGNEQYF
TRBJ2-1 | 15 | TRBV27 | CASSLVGGRDNEQFF
TRBJ1-1 | 13 | TRBV28 | CASSTGVGTEAFF
TRBJ2-1 | 15 | TRBV6-5 | CASSSQGGSGNEQFF
TRBJ2-2 | 20 | TRBV5-1 | CASSLFAGTLAFANTGELFF
TRBJ2-7 | 15 | TRBV6-6 | CASKQRTGSVGEQYF
TRBJ1-1 | 13 | TRBV30 | CAWSVGMNTEAFF
TRBJ1-1 | 12 | TRBV6-5 | CATHTGNTEAFF
TRBJ2-3 | 15 | TRBV7-6 | CASSNRQALVDTQYF